These 13 T cell receptor beta chains share one sample of origin, sequenced in a study of cytomegalovirus exposure and HLA in healthy donors. 60 Vbeta and 13 Jbeta primers were used in PCR. Here immunoSEQ multiplex PCR was the method, and the copy in TCRdb shows in-frame clones only, minus some. The sample has 25,000 to 30,000 clones. What was sequenced was PBMCs. The receptors stem from a man aged 30 to 45 in good health and CMV-seronegative.

The V and J genes are TRBV18 and TRBJ1-4, with D possibly being TRBD1 (5 bases). The length of the CDR3 is 15 residues. From germline, CDR1 is KGHSH and CDR2 LQKENI. V was cut by 0 bases and J by 4 bases, with 9 bases left in between. The CDR3, as DNA: TGTGCCAGCTCACCACCTCAGGGAATTAATGAAAAACTGTTTTTT. It yields the protein CASSPPQGINEKLFF.

This sequence joins TRBV6-1 and TRBJ1-5, with 7 nucleotides matching TRBD1. The CDR3 runs to 15 residues. V was pared by 3 bases and J by 3 bases, with 5 bases of the junction left unmatched. From germline, CDR1 is MNHNS and CDR2 SASEGT. The CDR3 DNA sequence: TGTGCCAGCAGTGAGGTCAGGGGGTCCAATCAGCCCCAGCATTTT. This translates into CASSEVRGSNQPQHF.

V usage is TRBV6-1 and J usage is TRBJ1-1, with TRBD1 identical over 7 bases. The CDR3 extends over 14 amino acids. Looked up from germline, CDR1 is MNHNS and CDR2 is SASEGT. Trimming removed 8 bases from V and 7 bases from J; junction bases left unmatched: 13. CDR3 residues: CASARDEGASEAFF. DNA of the CDR3: TGTGCCAGCGCGAGGGATGAGGGGGCTAGTGAAGCTTTCTTT.

The genes are TRBV10-3 and TRBJ1-2; possibly TRBD1 for D (5 bases). CDR1 ENHRY and CDR2 SYGVKD come from the germline V gene. Trimming removed 4 bases from V and 2 bases from J, with 23 bases in between. The CDR3 has 18 amino acids. The CDR3 DNA reads TGTGCCATCAGTGCAGTCCAGGGTGGGACTGACTACAACTATGGCTACACCTTC. This gives the protein CAISAVQGGTDYNYGYTF.

The rearrangement uses TRBV4-2 and TRBJ2-7; 10 bases match TRBD1. CDR3 size: 14 residues. Trimming at V came to 1 base and at J to 5 bases, leaving 2 bases not matched to a gene. Germline CDR1 and CDR2: LGHNA and YNFKEQ. The CDR3 DNA reads as TGTGCCAGCAGCCAAGGGACAGGGGGGCACGAGCAGTACTTC. Translation: CASSQGTGGHEQYF.

The chain uses TRBV18 and TRBJ2-1, with 11 bases matching TRBD2. The ends lost 2 bases at V and 15 bases at J; junction bases unmatched: 3. The germline gives CDR1 KGHSH, CDR2 LQKENI. The CDR3 loop spans 12 amino acids. The CDR3 sequence is CASSPTSGSLFF. The CDR3 region has the DNA TGTGCCAGCTCACCAACTAGCGGGAGTTTGTTCTTC.

This sequence joins TRBV4-2 and TRBJ2-7; 12 bases line up with TRBD2. CDR3 size: 15 residues. Germline-derived CDR1 and CDR2 are LGHNA and YNFKEQ. With V trimmed by 4 bases and J by 7 bases, 8 bases remained unmatched. The CDR3 bases are TGTGCCAGCAGCCCGATTATAGGACTAGCGGGGGAGCAGTACTTC. The encoded protein is CASSPIIGLAGEQYF.

This chain uses TRBV18 with TRBJ2-7; 8 bases align to TRBD1. The V gene end was trimmed by 5 bases and the J gene end by 2 bases; junction bases not matched to a gene: 8. The CDR3 spans 15 residues. Germline V CDR1 and CDR2: KGHSH, LQKENI. CDR3 residues: CASSYTGGSAYEQYF. In nucleotides, the CDR3 is TGTGCCAGCTCATATACAGGGGGGAGCGCCTACGAGCAGTACTTC.

V gene TRBV18 combines with J gene TRBJ1-5, with TRBD1 matching over 7 bases. With V trimmed by 3 bases and J by 0 bases, 8 bases remained unmatched. The CDR3 is made up of 17 amino acids. Germline V gene lookup returns CDR1 KGHSH and CDR2 LQKENI. CDR3 amino acids: CASSPSPTGYSNQPQHF. CDR3 coding DNA: TGTGCCAGCTCACCTTCCCCGACAGGGTATAGCAATCAGCCCCAGCATTTT.

The chain recombines TRBV7-8 with TRBJ1-2; D is uncertain. V was shortened by 0 bases and J by 2 bases, with 7 bases between the two germline ends. Germline CDR1 and CDR2: SGHVS and FQNEAQ. The CDR3 consists of 14 residues. The CDR3 DNA is TGTGCCAGCAGCTTAGCCCGGGGAAACTATGGCTACACCTTC. Amino acids: CASSLARGNYGYTF. Full variable domain (rest looked up from reference TRBV7-8 and TRBJ1-2): GAGVSQSPRYKVAKRGQDVALRCDPISGHVSLFWYQQALGQGPEFLTYFQNEAQLDKSGLPSDRFFAERPEGSVSTLKIQRTQQEDSAVYLCASSLARGNYGYTFGSGTRLTVV.

The V and J genes are TRBV7-3 and TRBJ2-2, with D possibly TRBD2 on 6 matching bases. This CDR3 has 15 amino acids. Trimming pared 4 bases from V and 1 base from J, leaving 10 bases between. CDR1 SGHTA and CDR2 FQGTGA come from the germline V gene. The CDR3 nucleotides read TGTGCCAGCAGCTCAGGCGGGGTGAACACCGGGGAGCTGTTTTTT. This gives the protein CASSSGGVNTGELFF.

The chain links TRBV7-6 to TRBJ2-1; D unresolved. This CDR3 comprises 15 residues. Trimming stripped 5 bases from V and 0 bases from J, with 11 bases between. CDR1 and CDR2 (germline): SGHVS, FNYEAQ. The CDR3 reads CASSQSVSSYNEQFF. CDR3 bases: TGTGCCAGCAGCCAAAGCGTCAGCTCCTACAATGAGCAGTTCTTC.

The chain employs TRBV5-1 and TRBJ2-3; 8 nucleotides agree with TRBD1. The CDR3 consists of 15 residues. Trimming took 4 bases from V and 1 from J; bases not matched to a gene: 5. In germline, CDR1 is SGHRS, CDR2 YFSETQ. CDR3 DNA: TGCGCCAGCAGCCTGGGACAGGAGGGCACAGATACGCAGTATTTT. Translation gives CASSLGQEGTDTQYF. Based on the CDR3 plus reference TRBV5-1 and TRBJ2-3, the full variable domain is KAGVTQTPRYLIKTRGQQVTLSCSPISGHRSVSWYQQTPGQGLQFLFEYFSETQRNKGNFPGRFSGRQFSNSRSEMNVSTLELGDSALYLCASSLGQEGTDTQYFGPGTRLTVL.